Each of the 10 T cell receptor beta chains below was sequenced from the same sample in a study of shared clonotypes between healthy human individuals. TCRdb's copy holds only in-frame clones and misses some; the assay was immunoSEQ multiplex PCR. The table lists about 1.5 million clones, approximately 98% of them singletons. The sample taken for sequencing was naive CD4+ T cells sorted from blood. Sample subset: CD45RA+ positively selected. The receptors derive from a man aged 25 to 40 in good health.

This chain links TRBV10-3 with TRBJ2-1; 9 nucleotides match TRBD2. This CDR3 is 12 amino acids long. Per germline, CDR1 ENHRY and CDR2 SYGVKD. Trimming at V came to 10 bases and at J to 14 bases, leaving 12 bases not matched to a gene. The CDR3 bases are TGTGCCACCGGTTCGGGCGGGAGGGTGGAGTTCTTC. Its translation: CATGSGGRVEFF.

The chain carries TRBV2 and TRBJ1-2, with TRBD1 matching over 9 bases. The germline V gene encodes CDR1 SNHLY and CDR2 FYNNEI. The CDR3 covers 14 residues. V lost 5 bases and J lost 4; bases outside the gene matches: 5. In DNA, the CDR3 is TGTGCCAGCAGTCGGACAGGGGACAGCTATGGCTACACCTTC. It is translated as CASSRTGDSYGYTF.

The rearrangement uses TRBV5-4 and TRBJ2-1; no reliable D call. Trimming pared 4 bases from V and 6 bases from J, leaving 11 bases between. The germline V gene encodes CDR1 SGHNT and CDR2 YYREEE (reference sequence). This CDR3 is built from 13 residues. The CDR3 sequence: CASSLPVTNEQFF. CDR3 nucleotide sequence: TGTGCCAGCAGCCTCCCGGTAACCAATGAGCAGTTCTTC.

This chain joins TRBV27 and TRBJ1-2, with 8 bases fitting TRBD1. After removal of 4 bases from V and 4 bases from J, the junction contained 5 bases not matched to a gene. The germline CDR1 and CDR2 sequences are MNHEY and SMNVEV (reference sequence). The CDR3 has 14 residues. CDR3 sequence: CASSYSGTGYGYTF. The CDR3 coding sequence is TGTGCCAGCAGTTATTCCGGGACAGGCTATGGCTACACCTTC.

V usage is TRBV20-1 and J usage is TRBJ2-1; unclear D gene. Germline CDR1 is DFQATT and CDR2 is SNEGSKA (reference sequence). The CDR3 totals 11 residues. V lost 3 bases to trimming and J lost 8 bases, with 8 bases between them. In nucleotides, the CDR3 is TGCAGTGCTAGCCCCCTCTATGAGCAGTTCTTC. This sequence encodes CSASPLYEQFF.

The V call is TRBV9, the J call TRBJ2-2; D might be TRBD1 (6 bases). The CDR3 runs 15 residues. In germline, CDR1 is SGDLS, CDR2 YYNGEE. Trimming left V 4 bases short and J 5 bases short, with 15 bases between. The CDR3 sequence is CASSLTGTTTGELFF. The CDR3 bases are TGTGCCAGCAGCTTGACCGGGACAACGACCGGGGAGCTGTTTTTT.

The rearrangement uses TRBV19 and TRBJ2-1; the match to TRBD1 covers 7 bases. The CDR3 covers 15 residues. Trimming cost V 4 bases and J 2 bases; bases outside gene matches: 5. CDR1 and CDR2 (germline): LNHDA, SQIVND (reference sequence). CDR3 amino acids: CASSTRQGPYNEQFF. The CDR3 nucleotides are TGTGCCAGTAGTACTAGACAGGGTCCCTACAATGAGCAGTTCTTC.

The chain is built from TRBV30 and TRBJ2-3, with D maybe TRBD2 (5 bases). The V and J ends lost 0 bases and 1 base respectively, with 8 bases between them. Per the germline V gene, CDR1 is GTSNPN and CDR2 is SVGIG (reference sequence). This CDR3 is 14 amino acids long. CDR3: CAWSVLRGTDTQYF. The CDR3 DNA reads TGTGCCTGGAGTGTATTGAGGGGCACAGATACGCAGTATTTT.

This CDR3 is CASSSPTSGETQYF. In DNA form, the CDR3 reads TGTGCCAGCAGTTCACCGACTAGCGGTGAGACCCAGTACTTC. The genes are TRBV5-4 and TRBJ2-5, with 9 bases matching TRBD2. The V gene's germline CDR1 is SGHNT and CDR2 YYREEE (reference sequence). The J segment lost 5 bases and the V segment lost 5 bases, leaving 7 bases of the junction unmatched. This CDR3 is built from 14 residues.

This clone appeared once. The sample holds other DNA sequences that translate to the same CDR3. The chain's CDR3 is CASSRDRQETQYF. The CDR3 DNA reads as TGTGCCAGCAGCAGGGACAGACAAGAGACCCAGTACTTC. The chain joins TRBV7-3 to TRBJ2-5; TRBD1 matches at 7 bases. The V gene's germline CDR1 is SGHTA and CDR2 FQGTGA. Trimming at V came to 5 bases and at J to 2 bases, leaving 2 bases not matched to a gene. The CDR3 consists of 13 residues.